The sequence of this T cell receptor (beta chain) was determined in a study of tumor and adjacent non-tumor tissue in lung cancer. Study in general: Millions of productive TCRbeta reads were obtained per sample on average.

V shed 6 bases and J 7 bases; nucleotides not matched to a gene: 15. This CDR3 is built from 15 residues. Germline lookup yields CDR1 DFQATT and CDR2 SNEGSKA (reference sequence). General study results and limits: Top 100 clones took a larger repertoire share in normal lung. Significantly higher TCR diversity was found in tumor than normal lung.

The library came from three nested PCR rounds adapted from ARM-PCR protocols. TCRdb redid the calling of the multiplex PCR reads with MiXCR, one entry per CDR3 protein. The sample has around 140,000 distinct CDR3 sequences, around 65% seen once. This clonotype was counted once. Its antigen is not known. This sample's RNA came from whole unsorted tissue. This sequence originates from a man in his fifties or sixties with small cell lung cancer. Sequenced: lung tumor tissue. V is TRBV20-1 and J is TRBJ2-3; 8 bases agree with TRBD1. The CDR3 nucleotides read TGCAGTGCAGACCTGAGGCAGGGGGCAACTCATACGCAGTATTTT. Its protein is CSADLRQGATHTQYF.